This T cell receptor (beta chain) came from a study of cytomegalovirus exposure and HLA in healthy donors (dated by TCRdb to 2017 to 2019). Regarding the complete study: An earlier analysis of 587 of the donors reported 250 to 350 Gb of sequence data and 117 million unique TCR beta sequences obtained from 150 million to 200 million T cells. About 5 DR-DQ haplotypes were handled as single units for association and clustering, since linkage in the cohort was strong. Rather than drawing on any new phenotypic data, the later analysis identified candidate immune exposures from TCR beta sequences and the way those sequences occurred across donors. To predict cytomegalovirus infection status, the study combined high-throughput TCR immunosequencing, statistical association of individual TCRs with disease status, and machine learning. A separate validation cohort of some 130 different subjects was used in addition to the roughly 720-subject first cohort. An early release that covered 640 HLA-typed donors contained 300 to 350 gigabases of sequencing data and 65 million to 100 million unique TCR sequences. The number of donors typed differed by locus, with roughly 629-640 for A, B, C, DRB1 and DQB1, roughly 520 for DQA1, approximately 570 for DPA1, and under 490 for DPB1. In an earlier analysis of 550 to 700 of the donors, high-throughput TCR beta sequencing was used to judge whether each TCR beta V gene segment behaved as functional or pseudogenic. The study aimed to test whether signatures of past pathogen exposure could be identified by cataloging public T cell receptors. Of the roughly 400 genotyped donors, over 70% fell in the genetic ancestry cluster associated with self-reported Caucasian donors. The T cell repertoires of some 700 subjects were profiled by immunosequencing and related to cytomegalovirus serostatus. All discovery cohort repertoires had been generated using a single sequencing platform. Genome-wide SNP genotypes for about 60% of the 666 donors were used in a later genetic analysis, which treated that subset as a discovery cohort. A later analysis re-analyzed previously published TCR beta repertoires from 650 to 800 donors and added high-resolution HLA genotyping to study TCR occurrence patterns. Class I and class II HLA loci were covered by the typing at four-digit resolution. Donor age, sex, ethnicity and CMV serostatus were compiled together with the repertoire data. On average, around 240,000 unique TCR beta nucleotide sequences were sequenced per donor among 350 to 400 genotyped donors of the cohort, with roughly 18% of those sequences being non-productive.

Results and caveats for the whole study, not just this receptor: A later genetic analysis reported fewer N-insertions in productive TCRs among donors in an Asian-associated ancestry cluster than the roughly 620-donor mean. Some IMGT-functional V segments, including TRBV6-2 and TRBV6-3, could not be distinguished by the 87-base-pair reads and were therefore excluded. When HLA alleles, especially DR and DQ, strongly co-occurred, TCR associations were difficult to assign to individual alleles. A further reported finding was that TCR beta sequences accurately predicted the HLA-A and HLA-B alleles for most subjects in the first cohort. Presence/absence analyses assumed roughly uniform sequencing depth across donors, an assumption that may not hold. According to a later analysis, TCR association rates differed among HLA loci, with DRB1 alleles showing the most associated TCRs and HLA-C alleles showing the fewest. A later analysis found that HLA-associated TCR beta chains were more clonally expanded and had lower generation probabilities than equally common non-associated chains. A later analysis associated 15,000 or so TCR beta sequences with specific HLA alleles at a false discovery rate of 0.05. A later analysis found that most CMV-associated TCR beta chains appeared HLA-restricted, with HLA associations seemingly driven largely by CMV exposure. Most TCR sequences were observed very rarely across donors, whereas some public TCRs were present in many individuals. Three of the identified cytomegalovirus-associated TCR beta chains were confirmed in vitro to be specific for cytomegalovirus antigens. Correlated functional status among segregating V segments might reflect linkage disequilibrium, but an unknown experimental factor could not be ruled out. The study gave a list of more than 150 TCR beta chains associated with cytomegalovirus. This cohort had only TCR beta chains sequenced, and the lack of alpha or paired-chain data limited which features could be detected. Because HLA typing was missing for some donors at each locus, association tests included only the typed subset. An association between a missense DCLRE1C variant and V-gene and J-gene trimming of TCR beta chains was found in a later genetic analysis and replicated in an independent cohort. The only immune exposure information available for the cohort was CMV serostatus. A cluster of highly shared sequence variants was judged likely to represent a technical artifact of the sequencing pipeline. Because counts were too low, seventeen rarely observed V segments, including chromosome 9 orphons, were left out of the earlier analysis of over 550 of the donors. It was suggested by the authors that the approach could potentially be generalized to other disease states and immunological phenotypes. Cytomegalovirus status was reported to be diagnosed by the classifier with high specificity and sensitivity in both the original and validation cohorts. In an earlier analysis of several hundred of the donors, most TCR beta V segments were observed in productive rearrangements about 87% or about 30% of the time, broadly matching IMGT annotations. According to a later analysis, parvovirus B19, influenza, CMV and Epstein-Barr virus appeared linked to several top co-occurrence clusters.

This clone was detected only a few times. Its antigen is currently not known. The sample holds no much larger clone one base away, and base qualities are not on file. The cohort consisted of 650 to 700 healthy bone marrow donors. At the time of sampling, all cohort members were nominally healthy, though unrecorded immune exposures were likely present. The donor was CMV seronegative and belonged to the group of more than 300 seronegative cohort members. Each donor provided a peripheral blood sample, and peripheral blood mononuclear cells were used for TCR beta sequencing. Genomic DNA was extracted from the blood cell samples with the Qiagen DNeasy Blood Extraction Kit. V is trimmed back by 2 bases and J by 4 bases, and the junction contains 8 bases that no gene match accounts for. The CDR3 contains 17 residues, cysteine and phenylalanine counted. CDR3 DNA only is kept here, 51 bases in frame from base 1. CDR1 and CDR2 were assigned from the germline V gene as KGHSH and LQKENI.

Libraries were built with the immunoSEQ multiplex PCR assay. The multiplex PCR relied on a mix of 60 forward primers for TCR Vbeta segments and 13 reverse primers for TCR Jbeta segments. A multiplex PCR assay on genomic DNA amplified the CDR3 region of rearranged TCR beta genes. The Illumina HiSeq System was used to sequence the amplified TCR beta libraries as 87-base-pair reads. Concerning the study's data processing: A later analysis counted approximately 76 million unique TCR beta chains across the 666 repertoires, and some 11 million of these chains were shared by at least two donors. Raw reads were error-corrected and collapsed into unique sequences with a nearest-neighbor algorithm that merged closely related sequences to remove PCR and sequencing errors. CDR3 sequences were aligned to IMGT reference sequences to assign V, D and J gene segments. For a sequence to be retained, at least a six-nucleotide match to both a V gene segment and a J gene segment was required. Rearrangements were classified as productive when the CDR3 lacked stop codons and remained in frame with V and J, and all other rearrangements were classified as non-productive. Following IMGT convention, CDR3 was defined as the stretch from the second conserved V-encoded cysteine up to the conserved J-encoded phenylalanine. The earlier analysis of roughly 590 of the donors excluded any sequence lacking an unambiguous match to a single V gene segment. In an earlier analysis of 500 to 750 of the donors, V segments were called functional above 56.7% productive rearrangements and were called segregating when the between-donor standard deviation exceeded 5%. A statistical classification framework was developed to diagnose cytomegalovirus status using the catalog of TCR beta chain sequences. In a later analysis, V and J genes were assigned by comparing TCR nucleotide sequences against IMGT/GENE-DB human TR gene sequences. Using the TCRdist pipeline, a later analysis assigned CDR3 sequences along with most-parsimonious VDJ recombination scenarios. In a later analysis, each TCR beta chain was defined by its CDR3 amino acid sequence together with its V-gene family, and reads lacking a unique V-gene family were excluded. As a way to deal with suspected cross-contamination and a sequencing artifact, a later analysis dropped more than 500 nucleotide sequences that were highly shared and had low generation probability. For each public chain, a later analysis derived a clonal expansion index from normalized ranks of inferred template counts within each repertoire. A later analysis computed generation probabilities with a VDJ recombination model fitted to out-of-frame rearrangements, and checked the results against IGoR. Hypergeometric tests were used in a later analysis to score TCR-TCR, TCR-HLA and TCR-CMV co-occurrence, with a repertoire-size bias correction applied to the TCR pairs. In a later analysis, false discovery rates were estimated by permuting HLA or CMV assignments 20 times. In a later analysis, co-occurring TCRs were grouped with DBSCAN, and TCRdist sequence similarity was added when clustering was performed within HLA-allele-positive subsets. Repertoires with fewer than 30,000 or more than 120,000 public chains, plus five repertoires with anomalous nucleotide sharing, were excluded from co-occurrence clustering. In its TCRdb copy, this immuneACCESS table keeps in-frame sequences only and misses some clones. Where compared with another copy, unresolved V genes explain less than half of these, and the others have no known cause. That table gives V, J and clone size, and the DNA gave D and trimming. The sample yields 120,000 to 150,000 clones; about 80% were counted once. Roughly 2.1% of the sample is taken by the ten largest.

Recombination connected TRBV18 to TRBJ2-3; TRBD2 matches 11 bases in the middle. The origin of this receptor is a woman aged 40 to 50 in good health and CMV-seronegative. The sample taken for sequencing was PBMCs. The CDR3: CASSPSSLAGVPDTQYF. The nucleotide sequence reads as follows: TGTGCCAGCTCACCATCGTCACTAGCGGGGGTTCCAGATACGCAGTATTTT.